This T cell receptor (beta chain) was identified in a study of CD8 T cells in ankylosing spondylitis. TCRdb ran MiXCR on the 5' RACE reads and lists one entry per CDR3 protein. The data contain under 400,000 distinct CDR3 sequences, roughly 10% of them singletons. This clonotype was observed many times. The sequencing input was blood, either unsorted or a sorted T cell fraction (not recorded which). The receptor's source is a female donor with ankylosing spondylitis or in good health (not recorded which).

The CDR3 here is CSAVGPPRGNEQYF. CDR3 coding DNA: TGCAGTGCAGTTGGGCCGCCGAGGGGGAACGAGCAGTACTTC. V usage is TRBV20-1 and J usage is TRBJ2-7, with a weak D call TRBD1 (6 bases). Germline values: CDR1 DFQATT, CDR2 SNEGSKA (reference sequence). V lost 6 bases, J lost 5 bases, and 20 bases lay in between. The CDR3 extends over 14 amino acids.